This passage covers 5 T cell receptor beta chains from one sample sequenced in a study of blood T cells in healthy people across ages. Primed by a sample-barcoded 5' primer and a J-beta primer mix, a second PCR proceeded for roughly 7 to 12 cycles. A single record per CDR3 protein comes from TCRdb applying MiXCR to the 5' RACE reads. The sample carries hundreds of thousands of distinct CDR3 sequences, just under 25% recorded once. Separately, the same data were catalogued under a study of T cells of mothers and their children.

The specimen sequenced was blood. The receptors stem from a boy aged 5-17 years in good health.

The chain couples TRBV29-1 to TRBJ1-2; D uncertain. The CDR3 runs 9 residues. The V and J ends lost 4 bases and 8 bases respectively, with 5 bases between them. CDR1 SQVTM and CDR2 ANQGSEA come from the germline V gene. CDR3 protein: CSVVEGYTF. CDR3 in DNA: TGCAGCGTTGTCGAAGGCTACACCTTC.

The rearrangement uses TRBV4-3 and TRBJ2-7; 8 bases map to TRBD2. The closer fit of TRBJ2-1 to the DNA end suggests the J call may be wrong. Germline CDR1 and CDR2: LGHNA and YSLEER. The CDR3 has 15 amino acids. CDR3 loop: CASSPGGASGNEQFF. In nucleotides, the CDR3 is TGCGCCAGCAGCCCCGGGGGGGCCTCGGGCAATGAGCAGTTCTTC.

This chain uses TRBV6-5 with TRBJ1-2; TRBD1 is a possible D gene (5 bases). The germline V gene has CDR1 MNHEY and CDR2 SVGAGI. This CDR3 contains 13 residues. V lost 9 bases to trimming and J lost 4 bases, with 15 bases between them. CDR3 loop: CASSTGTPYGYTF. The CDR3 coding sequence is TGTGCCAGTTCTACGGGGACCCCCTATGGCTACACCTTC.

This clonotype has just a few counts. The rearrangement joins TRBV9 to TRBJ2-2; 13 positions match TRBD2. Looked up from germline, CDR1 is SGDLS and CDR2 is YYNGEE. Trimming at V came to 3 bases and at J to 6 bases, leaving 5 bases not matched to a gene. The CDR3 is made up of 16 amino acids. The CDR3 sequence: CASSASGLAGPGELFF. The DNA of the CDR3 is TGTGCCAGCAGCGCCTCGGGACTAGCGGGACCCGGGGAGCTGTTTTTT.

Only a few counts were recorded for this clonotype. This chain joins TRBV7-2 and TRBJ2-1; D unclear. V was clipped by 7 bases and J by 6 bases, with 19 bases between them. CDR3 length: 15 amino acids. Germline lookup yields CDR1 SGHTA and CDR2 FQGNSA. The CDR3 is CASTYIGQLTNEQFF. The CDR3 DNA is TGTGCCAGCACCTATATAGGGCAACTCACCAATGAGCAGTTCTTC.